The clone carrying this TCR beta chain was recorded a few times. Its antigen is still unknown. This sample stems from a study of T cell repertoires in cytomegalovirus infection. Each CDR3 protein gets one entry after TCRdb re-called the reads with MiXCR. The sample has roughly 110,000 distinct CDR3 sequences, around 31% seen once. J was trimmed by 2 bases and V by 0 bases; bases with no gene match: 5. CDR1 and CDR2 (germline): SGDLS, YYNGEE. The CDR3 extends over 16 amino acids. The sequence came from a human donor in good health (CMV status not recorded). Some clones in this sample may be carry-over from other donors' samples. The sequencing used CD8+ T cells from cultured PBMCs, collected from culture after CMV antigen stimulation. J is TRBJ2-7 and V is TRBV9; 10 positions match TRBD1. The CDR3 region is CASSVASTGGPYEQYF. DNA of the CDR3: TGTGCCAGCAGCGTAGCTTCGACAGGGGGCCCCTACGAGCAGTACTTC.